The clone carrying this TCR beta chain has ten or more counts. This CDR3 is built from 16 residues. V was pared by 6 bases and J by 0 bases, with 12 bases between. Germline assignment: CDR1 ENHRY and CDR2 SYGVKD. TCRdb re-analysed the 5' RACE reads in MiXCR, keeping a single row per CDR3 protein. The data contain 26,000 or so distinct CDR3 sequences, around 5.5% of them seen just once; the ten biggest clones take up 3.5% to 4.5%. The data belong to a study of early T cells in non-severe SARS-CoV-2 infection. The sequencing sample was made of whole blood. The sequence was obtained from an adult who was a healthcare worker with PCR-confirmed SARS-CoV-2 infection or an uninfected control (not recorded which). The chain uses TRBV10-3 and TRBJ2-6; the D is unclear. CDR3 residues: CAISHGDPSGANVLTF. Written as DNA, the CDR3 is TGTGCCATCAGCCATGGGGATCCCTCTGGGGCCAACGTCCTGACTTTC.